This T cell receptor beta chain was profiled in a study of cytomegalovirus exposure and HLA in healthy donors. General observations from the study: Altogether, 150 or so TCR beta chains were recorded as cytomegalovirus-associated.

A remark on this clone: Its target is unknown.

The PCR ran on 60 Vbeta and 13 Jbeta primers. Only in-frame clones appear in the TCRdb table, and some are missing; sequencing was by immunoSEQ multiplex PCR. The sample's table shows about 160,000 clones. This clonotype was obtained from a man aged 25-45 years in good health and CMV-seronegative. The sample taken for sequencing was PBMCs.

CDR3 protein: CASSQETQGKQFF. In nucleotides, the CDR3 is TGCGCCAGCAGCCAAGAGACACAGGGGAAGCAGTTCTTC. This chain links TRBV4-1 with TRBJ2-1, with TRBD1 identical over 7 bases. Germline V gene data show CDR1 as MGHRA and CDR2 as YSYEKL. The CDR3 runs 13 residues. After removal of 0 bases from V and 11 bases from J, the junction contained 4 bases not matched to a gene.